Here is one T cell receptor (beta chain) with its context. Its target is not known. The data were obtained in a study of cytomegalovirus exposure and HLA in healthy donors. Study findings and constraints: In vitro experiments confirmed that three CMV-associated chains were specific for CMV antigens. Many donors carried some public TCRs, although rarity characterized most TCR sequences.

It was with 60 Vbeta and 13 Jbeta primers that the PCR ran. TCRdb's copy holds only in-frame clones and misses some; the assay was immunoSEQ multiplex PCR. The sample has approximately 140,000 clones, 60% to 80% seen once. The ends were cut back, 3 bases at V and 0 bases at J, with 8 bases in the middle. The CDR3 is 14 residues long. The V gene's germline CDR1 is MNHEY and CDR2 SMNVEV (reference sequence). Sequenced sample: PBMCs. The TCR was taken from a female donor in good health and CMV-seronegative. The chain employs TRBV27 and TRBJ1-1, with no clear D. The CDR3 DNA sequence: TGTGCCAGCAGTTTTGGGCAGATGAACACTGAAGCTTTCTTT. Its translation is CASSFGQMNTEAFF.